The 16 T cell receptor beta chains below were found in one sample sequenced in a study of T-cell memory formation after mild COVID-19. MiXCR was run by TCRdb on the 5' RACE reads, yielding one entry per CDR3 protein. The sample shows over 350,000 distinct CDR3 sequences, about 16% of them seen only once. Sequences were obtained from PBMCs or a T cell subset sorted from them (not recorded which). These receptors all come from a young man who had mild COVID-19 (a few samples of this study predate the infection). Cell type and time point are not known.

The V call is TRBV12-3 or TRBV12-4, the J call TRBJ2-7, with D tentatively TRBD1 or TRBD2 (7 bases each). There are 14 residues in the CDR3. Trimming shortened V by 5 bases and J by 2 bases, and 13 bases separated the two germline ends. In nucleotides, the CDR3 is TGTGCCAGCAGTCCCAGCGGGACAGCCTACGAGCAGTACTTC. This encodes CASSPSGTAYEQYF.

This clonotype was counted between two and nine times. The genes are TRBV15 and TRBJ1-5; perhaps TRBD1 as D (6 bases). The ends were cut back, 3 bases at V and 2 bases at J, with 11 bases in the middle. This CDR3 comprises 15 residues. The germline V gene encodes CDR1 LNHNV and CDR2 YYDKDF (reference sequence). The CDR3 nucleotides are TGTGCCACCAGCAGGGGGGCAGTGGGCAATCAGCCCCAGCATTTT. It specifies CATSRGAVGNQPQHF.

This sequence joins TRBV7-9 and TRBJ2-2; D possibly uses TRBD1 or TRBD2 (5 bases each). Trimming removed 7 bases from V and 2 bases from J, with 17 bases in between. This CDR3 is 16 amino acids long. Germline assignment: CDR1 SEHNR and CDR2 FQNEAQ (reference sequence). The CDR3 DNA reads TGTGCCAGCACGCTTTGGGGACGGCACAACACCGGGGAGCTGTTTTTT. This codes for CASTLWGRHNTGELFF.

This clonotype was observed at least ten times. The chain is built from TRBV27 and TRBJ2-1; D might be TRBD1 or TRBD2, each matching 5 bases. The length of the CDR3 is 14 residues. Trimming took off 1 base at V and 6 bases at J, with 10 bases between the two ends. Germline V gene lookup returns CDR1 MNHEY and CDR2 SMNVEV (reference sequence). Written as DNA, the CDR3 is TGTGCCAGCAGTTTATTGGGGGTGGGCAATGAGCAGTTCTTC. Its translation is CASSLLGVGNEQFF.

The chain couples TRBV30 to TRBJ1-4; TRBD1 is a possible D gene (5 bases). Trimming cost V 0 bases and J 6 bases, with 11 bases left between them. Germline lookup yields CDR1 GTSNPN and CDR2 SVGIG (reference sequence). There are 14 residues in the CDR3. CDR3 loop: CAWSVGDGYEKLFF. The CDR3 region has the DNA TGTGCCTGGAGTGTCGGGGACGGTTATGAAAAACTGTTTTTT.

This chain uses TRBV10-3 with TRBJ2-3; 12 bases align to TRBD2. The germline V gene encodes CDR1 ENHRY and CDR2 SYGVKD. V lost 8 bases to trimming and J lost 4 bases; unmatched junction nucleotides: 7. The CDR3 runs to 15 residues. The CDR3 reads CAIQPSGGAPDTQYF. The CDR3 DNA is TGTGCCATCCAGCCTAGCGGGGGGGCGCCAGATACGCAGTATTTT.

This rearrangement joins TRBV20-1 to TRBJ2-1, with 9 bases aligning to TRBD1. Looked up from germline, CDR1 is DFQATT and CDR2 is SNEGSKA (reference sequence). This CDR3 contains 14 residues. Trimming at V came to 3 bases and at J to 1 base, leaving 1 base not matched to a gene. CDR3: CSARGTGSYNEQFF. CDR3 in DNA: TGCAGTGCTAGGGGGACAGGGTCCTACAATGAGCAGTTCTTC.

This clonotype turned up a few times. This chain joins TRBV7-8 and TRBJ1-5; unclear D gene. The CDR3 runs 16 residues. V was clipped by 3 bases and J by 0 bases, with 12 bases between them. Germline-derived CDR1 and CDR2 are SGHVS and FQNEAQ. This chain's CDR3 is CASSLSVRLSNQPQHF. CDR3 bases: TGTGCCAGCAGCTTGTCGGTCAGACTTAGCAATCAGCCCCAGCATTTT.

This clonotype appeared a few times. The chain is built from TRBV10-3 and TRBJ2-1; TRBD2 aligns across 7 bases. V lost 10 bases to trimming and J lost 4 bases; unmatched junction nucleotides: 4. Germline CDR1 ENHRY, CDR2 SYGVKD. CDR3 length: 12 amino acids. CDR3 residues: CATRGEYNEQFF. The CDR3 nucleotides are TGTGCCACCCGGGGGGAGTACAATGAGCAGTTCTTC.

This clonotype was recorded only once. The chain combines TRBV7-9 with TRBJ2-3; TRBD1 is a possible D gene (6 bases). Germline CDR1 is SEHNR and CDR2 is FQNEAQ (reference sequence). The CDR3 runs 17 residues. The ends were cut back, 5 bases at V and 4 bases at J, with 22 bases in the middle. Here the CDR3 DNA reads TGTGCCAGCAGCCCGTTTCAGGGGCACGAACGCGCAGATACGCAGTATTTT. It specifies CASSPFQGHERADTQYF.

The chain joins TRBV12-3 or TRBV12-4 to TRBJ2-2; D uncertain. The CDR3 spans 14 residues. Trimming shortened V by 7 bases and J by 3 bases, and 12 bases separated the two germline ends. CDR3: CASKRLEYTGELFF. CDR3 nucleotides: TGTGCCAGCAAACGTTTGGAGTACACCGGGGAGCTGTTTTTT.

This clonotype was counted many times. This rearrangement joins TRBV7-2 to TRBJ2-1; D gene uncertain. The germline CDR1 and CDR2 sequences are SGHTA and FQGNSA. The CDR3 runs 15 residues. The V end was cut by 5 bases, the J end by 1 base, with 12 bases between. The CDR3 coding sequence is TGTGCCAGCAGCCTGGGCTCGGCATCCTACAATGAGCAGTTCTTC. This sequence encodes CASSLGSASYNEQFF.

This clonotype was detected only a few times. The chain employs TRBV5-1 and TRBJ2-7; 10 positions match TRBD1. This CDR3 spans 16 amino acids. Germline V gives CDR1 SGHRS, CDR2 YFSETQ. The J segment lost 3 bases and the V segment lost 0 bases, leaving 6 bases of the junction unmatched. Here the CDR3 DNA reads TGCGCCAGCAGCTTGGGACAGGGGGCGAAAGACTACGAGCAGTACTTC. Its protein product is CASSLGQGAKDYEQYF.

This clonotype was detected a few times. The CDR3 nucleotides read TGTGCCAGTAGTATCGGGGACAGGGAATATGGCTACACCTTC. Amino acids: CASSIGDREYGYTF. This chain links TRBV19 with TRBJ1-2; 9 bases are a match to TRBD1. The germline gives CDR1 LNHDA, CDR2 SQIVND (reference sequence). The V and J ends lost 3 bases and 5 bases, in that order; junction bases with no gene match: 4. This CDR3 spans 14 amino acids.

This clonotype was seen more than once but under ten times. The chain combines TRBV6-1 with TRBJ2-5; 7 bases line up with TRBD1. The germline gives CDR1 MNHNS, CDR2 SASEGT. V lost 2 bases to trimming and J lost 0 bases; unmatched junction nucleotides: 6. The CDR3 runs to 16 residues. The DNA of the CDR3 is TGTGCCAGCAGTGAAAGTCTTACAGGGGACCAAGAGACCCAGTACTTC. It yields the protein CASSESLTGDQETQYF.

The chain combines TRBV6-2 or TRBV6-3 with TRBJ1-6; no firm D call. V lost 6 bases, J lost 10 bases, and 10 bases lay in between. This CDR3 spans 12 amino acids. Germline CDR1 and CDR2: MNHEY and SVGEGT. CDR3 DNA: TGTGCCAGCAGCCCCCCCGGCTCACCCCTCCACTTT. This codes for CASSPPGSPLHF.